Following are 22 T cell receptor delta chains from one sample sequenced in a study of gamma delta lymphoproliferative disorders and STAT genes. TCRdb re-called clones from the multiplex PCR reads via CATT. The data show about 880 delta-chain clones, roughly 1.6% seen once. PBMCs from patients and controls supplied the genomic DNA for sequencing. Sequencing input: blood. The receptors were sampled from a human donor in good health.

On this clone itself: A read error is likely here: a far larger clone is one base away. At the DNA level, this CDR3 is encoded by other sequences in the same sample as well. CDR3 nucleotide sequence: TGTGCTTGTGACACTCCCTTCCTTGGGGGGATTGACACCGATAAACTCATCTTT. Translated, it gives CACDTPFLGGIDTDKLIF. The chain is built from TRDV2 and TRDJ1, with D perhaps assigned TRDD2 or TRDD3 (7 bases each). Germline CDR1 is GEAIGNYY and CDR2 is EKD. CDR3 length equals 18 residues.

As concerns this clone: TCRdb shows a much larger clone's protein in place of this DNA's translation, and the two differ at residue 3, likely through a read error; the protein shown is translated from the DNA. The V call is TRDV2, the J call TRDJ3, with 13 nucleotides matching TRDD3. Germline V gives CDR1 GEAIGNYY, CDR2 EKD. The CDR3 extends over 19 amino acids. As DNA, the CDR3 is TGTGCCCGTGACAAGTTACTGGGGGATACGGTTTGGGACACCCGACAGATGTTTTTC. Encoded protein: CARDKLLGDTVWDTRQMFF.

This clone was observed at least ten times. A far more abundant clone sits one base away, making this likely a read error. Different DNA sequences within this sample yield the same CDR3. The chain has TRDV3 and TRDJ1; 13 bases fit TRDD3. There are 20 residues in the CDR3. The germline CDR1 and CDR2 sequences are TVYSNPD and GDNSRS (reference sequence). Here the CDR3 reads CAQSIVGVLGDTGYTDKLIF. CDR3 nucleotides: TGCGCCCAATCCATTGTGGGGGTACTGGGGGATACGGGGTACACCGATAAACTCATCTTT. Filled out from reference TRDV3 and TRDJ1, the complete variable domain reads CDKVTQSSPDQTVASGSEVVLLCTYDTVYSNPDLFWYRIRPDYSFQFVFYGDNSRSEGADFTQGRFSVKHILTQKAFHLVISPVRTEDSATYYCAQSIVGVLGDTGYTDKLIFGKGTRVTVEP.

This clone was seen many times. TCRdb assigns this DNA the protein of a much larger clone, which departs from its translation at residue 5; this likely reflects a read error, and the protein shown comes from translating the DNA. V gene TRDV2 combines with J gene TRDJ2, with 7 bases lining up with TRDD3. Looked up from germline, CDR1 is GEAIGNYY and CDR2 is EKD. With 1 base clipped from V and 4 bases from J, the junction kept 14 bases outside the gene matches. This CDR3 comprises 18 residues. The CDR3 region has the DNA TGTGCCTGTGACACGGTGGGGGACCAAGGGCCGGAGACAGCACAACTCTTCTTT. Translated: CACDTVGDQGPETAQLFF.

This clone appeared many times. This likely traces to a read error, being one base from a far larger clone. Different DNA sequences within this sample yield the same CDR3. This chain links TRDV2 with TRDJ1, with 10 nucleotides matching TRDD3. The V and J ends lost 1 base and 2 bases, in that order; junction bases with no gene match: 18. Germline-derived CDR1 and CDR2 are GEAIGNYY and EKD. This CDR3 comprises 20 residues. CDR3 nucleotide sequence: TGTGCCTGTGACACGATTCCTACCCCAGTACTGGGGGATCAGACCGATAAACTCATCTTT. This translates into CACDTIPTPVLGDQTDKLIF.

This clone appeared a few times. The protein held in TCRdb is that of a much larger clone and does not match this DNA's translation at residue 11, likely because of a read error; the protein shown is translated from the DNA. V usage is TRDV2 and J usage is TRDJ3; D unclear. CDR1 and CDR2 from the germline V gene are GEAIGNYY and EKD. CDR3 length: 18 residues. The CDR3 region is CACDTAGPSSGDTRQMFF. CDR3 bases: TGTGCCTGTGACACGGCGGGCCCGAGCTCCGGGGACACCCGACAGATGTTTTTC.

In this sample, this clone turned up a few times. The protein given by TCRdb reflects a much larger clone and differs at residue 7 from this DNA's translation, likely from a read error; the protein shown is the DNA's translation. The rearrangement uses TRDV2 and TRDJ3, with D hard to call. The ends were cut back, 1 base at V and 0 bases at J, with 12 bases in the middle. This CDR3 has 18 amino acids. Germline CDR1 reads GEAIGNYY; CDR2 reads EKD. The CDR3 DNA reads TGTGCCTGTGACACGGCGAGCCCGAGCTCCTGGGACACCCGACAGATGTTTTTC. Protein: CACDTASPSSWDTRQMFF.

By its share, this clone is medium-sized. TCRdb's listed protein matches a much larger clone and diverges from this DNA's translation at residue 13, likely through a read error; the protein shown comes from the DNA. CDR3 bases: TGTGCCTGTGACACTCCCTTCCTTGGGGGGATTGACGCCGATAAACTCATCTTT. Translation gives CACDTPFLGGIDADKLIF. The J gene is TRDJ1, the V gene TRDV2; D may correspond to TRDD2 or TRDD3 (7 bases each). The CDR3 length is 18 residues. Germline V CDR1 and CDR2: GEAIGNYY, EKD. V was pared by 1 base and J by 3 bases, with 23 bases between.

This clone was counted between two and nine times. This DNA's translation and the protein TCRdb lists, from a much larger clone, do not match at residue 5, likely due to a read error; the protein shown is translated from the DNA. The sample holds other DNA sequences that translate to the same CDR3. V gene TRDV2 combines with J gene TRDJ1, with D perhaps assigned TRDD2 or TRDD3 (7 bases each). The CDR3 runs to 18 residues. Trimming pared 3 bases from V and 0 bases from J, leaving 22 bases between. Germline loops: CDR1 GEAIGNYY, CDR2 EKD. The CDR3 reads CACDAPFLGGIDTDKLIF. The CDR3 nucleotides read TGTGCCTGTGACGCTCCCTTCCTTGGGGGGATTGACACCGATAAACTCATCTTT.

Concerning this clone: Translating this DNA gives a protein that differs at residue 10 from the TCRdb one, which belongs to a much larger clone; a read error is likely, and the protein shown is this translation. This chain connects TRDV1 to TRDJ1, with D perhaps matching TRDD1 or TRDD2 (5 bases each). V was trimmed by 3 bases and J by 0 bases, leaving 26 bases between them. Per the germline V gene, CDR1 is TSWWSYY and CDR2 is QGS. The CDR3 runs to 20 residues. CDR3 nucleotide sequence: TGTGCTCTTGGGGATCAAAGTTATTCCTCACGATGGAAATACACCGATAAACTCATCTTT. As protein: CALGDQSYSSRWKYTDKLIF.

This clone was found a few times. In the same sample, other DNA sequences code for this CDR3. The V gene remains uncalled, whereas the J gene is TRDJ1; TRDD3 reflects the table's D call only, with no check against the DNA. CDR3 length: 15 residues. The CDR3 region has the DNA TGCGCAATTGGTACTGGGGGATGGGGAACCGATAAACTCATCTTT. Translated, it gives CAIGTGGWGTDKLIF.

This clone rates as hyperexpanded. Within the sample, other DNA sequences also encode this same CDR3. This chain connects TRDV2 to TRDJ3; no clear D gene. Germline V gives CDR1 GEAIGNYY, CDR2 EKD. Trimming shortened V by 1 base and J by 0 bases, and 12 bases separated the two germline ends. The CDR3 is 18 amino acids. CDR3 sequence: CACDTAGPSSWDTRQMFF. CDR3 nucleotides: TGTGCCTGTGACACGGCGGGCCCGAGCTCCTGGGACACCCGACAGATGTTTTTC.

This clone has a handful of counts. For this DNA, TCRdb reports the protein of a much larger clone, which diverges at residue 11, most likely from a read error; the protein presented here is translated directly from the DNA. At the DNA level, this CDR3 is encoded by other sequences in the same sample as well. This chain links TRDV1 with TRDJ1; D is possibly TRDD3 (5 bases). V was trimmed by 5 bases and J by 2 bases, leaving 33 bases between them. This CDR3 region has 21 residues. Germline lookup yields CDR1 TSWWSYY and CDR2 QGS. The CDR3 DNA reads as TGTGCTCTTGGGAACACACAGGGGGCTGGGAGATATAAAACGTGGACCGATAAACTCATCTTT. Translation: CALGNTQGAGRYKTWTDKLIF.

For this clone: This likely reflects a read error, since a far larger clone is one base away. Other DNA sequences in this specimen translate into the identical CDR3. The chain couples TRDV2 to TRDJ1; 7 bases match TRDD3. Trimming cost V 3 bases and J 2 bases; bases outside gene matches: 14. The CDR3 has 17 residues. Germline lookup yields CDR1 GEAIGNYY and CDR2 EKD. The CDR3 spells CACDSMILGDRTDKLIF. CDR3 DNA: TGTGCCTGTGACTCTATGATACTAGGGGATAGAACCGATAAACTCATCTTT.

This clone was observed a few times. The protein TCRdb lists belongs to a much larger clone and differs from this DNA's translation at residue 12, which points to a read error; the protein shown is made from the DNA. The chain recombines TRDV2 with TRDJ1; TRDD3 matches 7 bases. The CDR3 spans 18 residues. V shed 0 bases and J 1 base; nucleotides not matched to a gene: 13. Germline V gene sequence: CDR1 GEAIGNYY, CDR2 EKD. CDR3 amino acids: CACDTVGGLGKCTDKLIF. Written as DNA, the CDR3 is TGTGCCTGTGACACCGTCGGGGGATTGGGAAAGTGCACCGATAAACTCATCTTT.

Note on this clone: A read error likely explains why the TCRdb protein, taken from a much larger clone, differs from this DNA's translation at residue 12; the protein shown is translated from the DNA. The CDR3 nucleotides read TGTGCCTGTGACGGACTAGAGGGGGGGAGTGACTTCACCGATAAACTCATCTTT. Protein product: CACDGLEGGSDFTDKLIF. This rearrangement joins TRDV2 to TRDJ1, with TRDD3 as a possible D gene (6 bases). CDR3 size: 18 residues. V was cut by 3 bases and J by 1 base, with 23 bases left in between. The germline gives CDR1 GEAIGNYY, CDR2 EKD.

This clone has a handful of counts. This likely reflects a read error, since a far larger clone is one base away. Other DNA sequences in the same sample also yield this CDR3. This rearrangement joins TRDV2 to TRDJ1, with 7 bases identical to TRDD3. Per the germline V gene, CDR1 is GEAIGNYY and CDR2 is EKD. The CDR3 sequence is 18 residues long. The CDR3 protein is CACDTVGGLGKYTDKLIF. Here the CDR3 DNA reads TGTGCCTGTGACACCGTCGGGGGATTGGGAAAGTACACCGACAAACTCATCTTT.

In this sample, this clone turned up a few times. The translation of this DNA and the TCRdb protein of a much larger clone differ at residue 5, probably owing to a read error; the protein shown here is translated from the DNA. This chain connects TRDV1 to TRDJ1; 10 bases align to TRDD3. With V trimmed by 5 bases and J by 2 bases, 23 bases remained unmatched. The CDR3 length is 21 residues. Germline CDR1 TSWWSYY, CDR2 QGS. This chain's CDR3 is CALGITQGAGGYKTWTDKLIF. CDR3 sequence (DNA): TGTGCTCTTGGGATCACACAGGGGGCTGGGGGATATAAAACGTGGACCGATAAACTCATCTTT.

As regards this clone: A far more abundant clone sits one base away, making this likely a read error. Other DNA sequences in the same sample also yield this CDR3. The gene calls are TRDV2 and TRDJ1; 7 bases map to TRDD2. Germline CDR1 is GEAIGNYY and CDR2 is EKD. The CDR3 length is 18 residues. With V trimmed by 1 base and J by 0 bases, 13 bases remained unmatched. This CDR3 reads CACDTPFLGGIDTDKLIF. The CDR3 nucleotides are TGTGCCTGTGACACTCCCTTCCTTGGAGGGATTGACACCGATAAACTCATCTTT.

This clone was seen at least ten times. A far larger clone is off by one base, so a read error is likely. The chain employs TRDV1 and TRDJ1, with 10 bases that match TRDD3. The germline V gene encodes CDR1 TSWWSYY and CDR2 QGS. The CDR3 is made up of 21 amino acids. The CDR3 bases are TGTGCTCTTGGGAACACACAGGGGGCTGGGGGATATAAAACGTGGACCGATAAACCCATCTTT. Amino acids: CALGNTQGAGGYKTWTDKPIF.

Points on this clone: The protein TCRdb lists belongs to a much larger clone and differs from this DNA's translation at residue 17, which points to a read error; the protein shown is made from the DNA. The rearrangement uses TRDV2 and TRDJ1, with TRDD3 identical over 10 bases. The length of the CDR3 is 20 residues. Per the germline V gene, CDR1 is GEAIGNYY and CDR2 is EKD. The CDR3 protein is CACDTIPTPVLGDQTDRLIF. DNA for the CDR3: TGTGCCTGTGACACGATTCCTACCCCGGTACTGGGGGATCAGACCGATAGACTCATCTTT.

Of note for this clone: The protein recorded in TCRdb matches a much larger clone and deviates from this DNA's translation at residue 15, suggesting a read error; the protein here is obtained by translating the DNA. This rearrangement joins TRAV29/DV5 to TRDJ1; 9 nucleotides agree with TRDD3. Trimming cost V 1 base and J 2 bases; bases outside gene matches: 27. CDR1 is NSMFDY, CDR2 ISSIKDK, per germline. The CDR3 totals 22 residues. The CDR3 bases are TGTGCAGCAAGCCGGGAGAACCCCTGTAGGGGATACGTGGATCATTGTACCGATAAACTCATCTTT. Translating gives CAASRENPCRGYVDHCTDKLIF. Variable domain in full (rest from reference TRAV29/DV5 and TRDJ1): DQQVKQNSPSLSVQEGRISILNCDYTNSMFDYFLWYKKYPAEGPTFLISISSIKDKNEDGRFTVFLNKSAKHLSLHIVPSQPGDSAVYFCAASRENPCRGYVDHCTDKLIFGKGTRVTVEP.